These T cell receptor beta chains were read from a single sample in a study of a mutant IDH1 vaccine in newly diagnosed glioma. These receptors' antigens are unknown. The repertoire was sequenced with immunoSEQ multiplex PCR; TCRdb's copy has only in-frame clones and lacks some. The table records tens of thousands of clones, roughly four fifths of them present only once. The specimen comprised PBMCs, sampled from a glioma patient whose treatment included an IDH1 peptide vaccine. The receptors shown here come from a woman aged 18-29 years with glioma. The CDR3 runs from the conserved cysteine through the conserved F or W. Each record gives: J gene, CDR3 length, D gene, clone size, V gene, CDR3 DNA, CDR3 protein. The D gene is left open where the match is weak. Clone size is stated in some rows and not others, as once, few, many or a class when expanded.

>TRBJ1-5|16|TRBD1|few|TRBV28
TGTGCCAGCAGTAAGGCCCGGGACAGACAAAATCAGCCCCAGCATTTT
CASSKARDRQNQPQHF
>TRBJ2-3|14|TRBD2|few|TRBV6-4
TGTGCCAGCAGTGACGACGGGGGGGCAGATACGCAGTATTTT
CASSDDGGADTQYF
>TRBJ1-1|15|TRBD1|NA|TRBV5-4
TGTGCCAGCAGCTACTTCCAGGGGGGGAACACTGAAGCTTTCTTT
CASSYFQGGNTEAFF
>TRBJ1-2|13|NA|once|TRBV7-9
TGTGCCAGCAGCCTGGACACAAGCCATGGCTACACCTTC
CASSLDTSHGYTF
>TRBJ2-7|18|TRBD2|NA|TRBV2
TGTGCCAGCAGTGGGCTAGGGGGCAGGATTAGCGGGAGCCACGAGCAGTACTTC
CASSGLGGRISGSHEQYF
>TRBJ1-2|14|NA|NA|TRBV7-9
TGTGCCAGCAGCTTAGACCCAGAGGACTATGGCTACACCTTC
CASSLDPEDYGYTF
>TRBJ1-4|16|TRBD1|few|TRBV25-1
TGTGCCAGCAGTGAATATTTGGGACAGGGGGATGAAAAACTGTTTTTT
CASSEYLGQGDEKLFF
>TRBJ1-1|13|NA|few|TRBV6-5
TGTGCCACCTCATTGGGACCGAACACTGAAGCTTTCTTT
CATSLGPNTEAFF
>TRBJ2-3|15|NA|NA|TRBV6-4
TGTGCCAGCAGTATTTCGGCGGAAAGCACAGATACGCAGTATTTT
CASSISAESTDTQYF
>TRBJ1-2|12|NA|NA|TRBV5-6
TGTGCCAGCAGCTCGGGACTTGGCGGCTACACCTTC
CASSSGLGGYTF
>TRBJ1-5|13|NA|few|TRBV4-2
TGTGCCAGCAGCCAAGAGAAGAATCAGCCCCAGCATTTT
CASSQEKNQPQHF
>TRBJ2-7|12|NA|NA|TRBV7-9
TGTGCCAGCAGCCCCCCCGTCGGGGAGCAGTACTTC
CASSPPVGEQYF
>TRBJ1-1|16|NA|NA|TRBV15
TGTGCCACCAGCAGAGTTGGTTTAGGGATGAACACTGAAGCTTTCTTT
CATSRVGLGMNTEAFF
>TRBJ1-2|15|TRBD1|few|TRBV19
TGTGCCAGTACCACGGCGACAGGGGGGAACCATGGCTACACCTTC
CASTTATGGNHGYTF
>TRBJ1-1|15|NA|NA|TRBV4-2
TGTGCCAGCAGCCAAGAATCCTGGGTGGGTCTTGAAGCTTTCTTT
CASSQESWVGLEAFF
>TRBJ2-7|14|NA|NA|TRBV6-5
TGTGCCAGCAGTCCCGGGACGGGTAAATACGAGCAGTACTTC
CASSPGTGKYEQYF
>TRBJ2-1|15|TRBD2|NA|TRBV6-5
TGTGCCAGCAGGTCCCTAGCGGGGGCAGCACCTGAGCAGTTCTTC
CASRSLAGAAPEQFF
>TRBJ2-2|17|TRBD1|NA|TRBV12-5
TGTGCTAGTGGTTTGGTACGGGACAGGGGGCATACCGGGGAGCTGTTTTTT
CASGLVRDRGHTGELFF
>TRBJ1-5|14|TRBD1|NA|TRBV6-1
TGTGCCCACAGGGGGGACACGGGCAATCAGCCCCAGCATTTT
CAHRGDTGNQPQHF
>TRBJ2-7|16|TRBD2|NA|TRBV4-2
TGTGCCAGCAGCCAAGGTTCTAGCGGGGTTAGCAACGAGCAGTACTTC
CASSQGSSGVSNEQYF
>TRBJ2-3|15|TRBD2|NA|TRBV6-1
TGTGCCAGCAGTTTTAGCGGGGGCGGCACAGATACGCAGTATTTT
CASSFSGGGTDTQYF
>TRBJ2-3|13|NA|NA|TRBV7-9
TGTGCCAGCAGCCCGCGAAACGCAGATACGCAGTATTTT
CASSPRNADTQYF
>TRBJ2-1|21|TRBD2|NA|TRBV4-3
TGCGCCAGCAGCCAAGTGGACAAGGGGTCCCGACTAGCGGGAGCCTACAATGAGCAGTTCTTC
CASSQVDKGSRLAGAYNEQFF
>TRBJ1-5|14|NA|NA|TRBV2
TGTGCCAGTTCACCGATAGCTAGGAATCAGCCCCAGCATTTT
CASSPIARNQPQHF
>TRBJ2-3|15|NA|once|TRBV28
TGTGCCAGCAGTTTGTTGGGGGAGAACACAGATACGCAGTATTTT
CASSLLGENTDTQYF
>TRBJ1-2|13|NA|NA|TRBV7-8
TGTGCCAGCAGCTTAGGGTCAGCCTATGGCTACACCTTC
CASSLGSAYGYTF
>TRBJ2-5|13|NA|NA|TRBV7-9
TGTGCCAGCAGCTTACAGGATGGAGAGACCCAGTACTTC
CASSLQDGETQYF
>TRBJ2-5|15|NA|NA|TRBV7-7
TGTGCTAGCAGCGAGATGCTGGTCTCACAAGAGACCCAGTACTTC
CASSEMLVSQETQYF
>TRBJ1-1|13|NA|NA|TRBV9
TGTGCCAGCAGCCATCGGGGGAACACTGAAGCTTTCTTT
CASSHRGNTEAFF
>TRBJ1-1|14|TRBD1|NA|TRBV19
TGTGCCAGTAGCTCGGACAGGGAGGGGACTGAAGCTTTCTTT
CASSSDREGTEAFF
>TRBJ1-5|14|TRBD1|few|TRBV5-1
TGCGCCAGCAGCTTGGGGGACAGTGGACAGCCCCAGCATTTT
CASSLGDSGQPQHF
>TRBJ2-7|12|NA|NA|TRBV7-2
TGTGCCAGCAGCCCTAGCCCCAACGAGCAGTACTTC
CASSPSPNEQYF
>TRBJ1-1|14|NA|NA|TRBV19
TGTGCCAGTAGTATCCCCGGGGGTCCGACTGAAGCTTTCTTT
CASSIPGGPTEAFF
>TRBJ1-1|14|NA|NA|TRBV7-9
TGTGCCAGCAGCTTATCTCAGGGGAACACTGAAGCTTTCTTT
CASSLSQGNTEAFF
>TRBJ2-4|16|TRBD2|NA|TRBV11-2
TGTGCCAGCAGACTCCTAGCGGGGGGGCGGAAAAACATTCAGTACTTC
CASRLLAGGRKNIQYF
>TRBJ2-7|15|TRBD1|NA|TRBV5-4
TGTGCCAGCAGCTTCGGGACAGGGAATTACTACGAGCAGTACTTC
CASSFGTGNYYEQYF
>TRBJ2-7|12|TRBD2|few|TRBV29-1
TGCAGCGCCGGGGGGGGGCCCCAGGAGCAGTACTTC
CSAGGGPQEQYF
>TRBJ2-2|19|TRBD2|once|TRBV7-6
TGTGCCAGCAGCTTAGTTTTGGGCCGACTAGCGGAAAACACCGGGGAGCTGTTTTTT
CASSLVLGRLAENTGELFF
>TRBJ2-7|16|TRBD1|NA|TRBV5-6
TGTGCCAGCAGCACCGCCAGGGACAGGGCTTCGGACGAGCAGTACTTC
CASSTARDRASDEQYF
>TRBJ2-1|17|NA|NA|TRBV10-1
TGCGCCAGCAGTGAGTCGATCGGTTTTATTAAAAACAATGAGCAGTTCTTC
CASSESIGFIKNNEQFF
>TRBJ2-7|12|NA|NA|TRBV9
TGTGCCAGCAGCCAACCCCCTTCAGGGCAGTACTTC
CASSQPPSGQYF
>TRBJ2-3|15|NA|NA|TRBV7-9
TGTGCCAGCAGCCCCGGGGCAGGGGCGGCAGATACGCAGTATTTT
CASSPGAGAADTQYF
>TRBJ2-1|14|TRBD2|NA|TRBV7-6
TGTGCCAGCAGCCGAATGACTAGCTTGCATGAGCAGTTCTTC
CASSRMTSLHEQFF
>TRBJ1-1|14|NA|few|TRBV6-6
TGTGCCAGTAAGGTCGGGGGGCCGGGGACTGAAGCTTTCTTT
CASKVGGPGTEAFF
>TRBJ2-3|14|NA|NA|TRBV7-2
TGTGCCAGCAGCTTAGGGGTACTAGCAGATACGCAGTATTTT
CASSLGVLADTQYF
>TRBJ1-3|18|TRBD1|once|TRBV7-6
TGTGCCAGCAGCTTAGTGGGGGCAGGGGGTTTCTCTGGAAACACCATATATTTT
CASSLVGAGGFSGNTIYF
>TRBJ1-1|14|TRBD1|few|TRBV19
TGTGCCAGTATGGGGTTGAGGGGGCGAACTGAAGCTTTCTTT
CASMGLRGRTEAFF
>TRBJ2-6|13|NA|NA|TRBV28
TGTGCCAGCAGTAGTTCTGGGGCCAACGTCCTGACTTTC
CASSSSGANVLTF
>TRBJ1-5|16|TRBD1|NA|TRBV7-9
TGTGCCAGCAGCCAAAGCATCCAGGGGGCAATGGAGCCCCAGCATTTT
CASSQSIQGAMEPQHF
>TRBJ2-7|12|NA|NA|TRBV28
TGTGCCGGTTCTAGCGCAACCTACGAGCAGTACTTC
CAGSSATYEQYF
>TRBJ2-7|15|TRBD2|NA|TRBV19
TGTGCCAGTAGTATCTCTAGCGGGAGCAACTACGAGCAGTACTTC
CASSISSGSNYEQYF
>TRBJ2-3|16|TRBD2|once|TRBV5-1
TGCGCCAGCAGCACGGGACTAGCGGGAGCTGTAGATACGCAGTATTTT
CASSTGLAGAVDTQYF
>TRBJ1-3|17|NA|NA|TRBV5-1
TGCGCCAGCCGGCCGGATCTAACTCTTCACTCTGGAAACACCATATATTTT
CASRPDLTLHSGNTIYF
>TRBJ1-1|11|NA|medium-sized|TRBV20-1
TGCAGTTCAAGGCTGAACACTGAAGCTTTCTTT
CSSRLNTEAFF
>TRBJ2-1|13|NA|NA|TRBV10-3
TGTGCCATCAGTGAGTCTGGCTACAATGAGCAGTTCTTC
CAISESGYNEQFF
>TRBJ2-7|14|NA|NA|TRBV4-3
TGCGCCAGCAGCCAAGGCCAGGGAACCTACGAGCAGTACTTC
CASSQGQGTYEQYF
>TRBJ1-1|14|TRBD1|few|TRBV6-5
TGTGCCAGCAGTAACAGGGGGTTTGACACTGAAGCTTTCTTT
CASSNRGFDTEAFF
>TRBJ2-7|13|TRBD1|NA|TRBV29-1
TGCAGCGTCGAGGAGACAGGGGACTACGAGCAGTACTTC
CSVEETGDYEQYF
>TRBJ1-1|13|NA|NA|TRBV28
NA
CASSLVGQGATFF
>TRBJ1-2|12|NA|NA|TRBV28
TGTGCCAGCAGCTTTCTGGGGTCTGGCTACACCTTC
CASSFLGSGYTF